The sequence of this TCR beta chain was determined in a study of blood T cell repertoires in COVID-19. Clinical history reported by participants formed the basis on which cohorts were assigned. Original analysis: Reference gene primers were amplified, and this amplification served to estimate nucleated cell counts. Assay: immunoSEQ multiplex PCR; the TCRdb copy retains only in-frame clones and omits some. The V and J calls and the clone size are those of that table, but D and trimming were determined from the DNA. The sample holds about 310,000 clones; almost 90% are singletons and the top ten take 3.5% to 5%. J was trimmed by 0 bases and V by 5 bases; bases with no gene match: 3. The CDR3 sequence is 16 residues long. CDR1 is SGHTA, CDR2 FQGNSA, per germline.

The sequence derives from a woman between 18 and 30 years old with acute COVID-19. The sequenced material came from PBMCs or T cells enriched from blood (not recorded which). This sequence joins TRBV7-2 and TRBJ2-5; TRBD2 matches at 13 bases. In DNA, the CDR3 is TGTGCCAGCAGCCACGGACTAGCGGGGGACCAAGAGACCCAGTACTTC. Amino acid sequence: CASSHGLAGDQETQYF.